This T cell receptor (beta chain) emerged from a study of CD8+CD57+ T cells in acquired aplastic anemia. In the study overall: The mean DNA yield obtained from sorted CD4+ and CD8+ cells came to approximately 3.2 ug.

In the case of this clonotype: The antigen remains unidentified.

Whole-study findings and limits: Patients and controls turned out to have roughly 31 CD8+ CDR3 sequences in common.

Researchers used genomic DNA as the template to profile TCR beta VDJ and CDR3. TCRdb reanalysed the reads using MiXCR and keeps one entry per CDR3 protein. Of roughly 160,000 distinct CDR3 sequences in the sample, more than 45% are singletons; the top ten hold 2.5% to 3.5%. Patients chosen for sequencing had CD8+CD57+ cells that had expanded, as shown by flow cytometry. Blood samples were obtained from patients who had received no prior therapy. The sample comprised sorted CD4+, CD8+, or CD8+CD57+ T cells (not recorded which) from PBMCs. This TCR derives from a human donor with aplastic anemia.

The chain's CDR3 is CASSLVGGTASGTQYF. The CDR3 DNA is TGTGCCAGCAGCTTAGTCGGGGGGACGGCCTCGGGGACCCAGTACTTC. This rearrangement joins TRBV7-2 to TRBJ2-5; 7 positions agree with TRBD2. Germline V gives CDR1 SGHTA, CDR2 FQGNSA. J was trimmed by 7 bases and V by 1 base; bases with no gene match: 12. The CDR3 length is 16 residues.